This is a list of T cell receptor beta chains from one sample in a study of blood T cell repertoires in COVID-19. Profiling relied on immunoSEQ multiplex PCR, and the TCRdb table lists in-frame clones only, not all of them. The profile shows approximately 160,000 clones, around 83% of them singletons. The source material was peripheral blood. The receptor source for this set is a woman aged 45-59 years in a cohort sampled during active or convalescent COVID-19. Each CDR3 is given with its conserved first and last residue. A D gene is named only where the DNA matches it firmly. Size is omitted from some rows. Given values are once, few, many or a class for expanded clones.

cdr3_aa: CASSQDLVSGANVLTF
cdr3_nt: TGCGCCAGCAGCCAAGACTTAGTCTCTGGGGCCAACGTCCTGACTTTC
j_call: TRBJ2-6
d_call: NA
v_call: TRBV4-3
clone_size: NA

cdr3_aa: CASSLVQGWTEAFF
cdr3_nt: TGTGCCAGCAGCTTAGTCCAGGGATGGACTGAAGCTTTCTTT
j_call: TRBJ1-1
d_call: NA
v_call: TRBV7-9
clone_size: NA

cdr3_aa: CATSDFRGYTDTQYF
cdr3_nt: TGTGCCACCAGTGATTTCAGGGGATACACAGATACGCAGTATTTT
j_call: TRBJ2-3
d_call: NA
v_call: TRBV24-1
clone_size: NA

cdr3_aa: CASSQGSGPYYNEQFF
cdr3_nt: TGTGCCAGCAGTCAAGGTAGCGGACCCTACTACAATGAGCAGTTCTTC
j_call: TRBJ2-1
d_call: NA
v_call: TRBV7-7
clone_size: NA

cdr3_aa: CASSLGLAGGSSYNEQFF
cdr3_nt: TGTGCCAGCAGCTTAGGACTAGCGGGGGGGAGCTCCTACAATGAGCAGTTCTTC
j_call: TRBJ2-1
d_call: TRBD2
v_call: TRBV7-2
clone_size: once

cdr3_aa: CAISAGGSRNYGYTF
cdr3_nt: TGTGCCATCAGTGCAGGGGGCTCAAGGAACTATGGCTACACCTTC
j_call: TRBJ1-2
d_call: TRBD1
v_call: TRBV10-3
clone_size: NA

cdr3_aa: CASSQDRRVNEQFF
cdr3_nt: TGTGCCAGCAGCCAAGATCGGCGGGTCAATGAGCAGTTCTTC
j_call: TRBJ2-1
d_call: NA
v_call: TRBV3-1/TRBV3-2
clone_size: NA

cdr3_aa: CASSWDSQNIQYF
cdr3_nt: TGTGCCAGCAGTTGGGACAGCCAAAACATTCAGTACTTC
j_call: TRBJ2-4
d_call: TRBD1
v_call: TRBV2
clone_size: NA

cdr3_aa: CASSGGGLTDTQYF
cdr3_nt: TGTGCCAGCAGCGGGGGGGGGCTCACAGATACGCAGTATTTT
j_call: TRBJ2-3
d_call: NA
v_call: TRBV3-1/TRBV3-2
clone_size: NA

cdr3_aa: CASQRAGQVKNSPLHF
cdr3_nt: TGTGCCAGTCAACGTGCAGGACAGGTCAAAAATTCACCCCTCCACTTT
j_call: TRBJ1-6
d_call: TRBD1
v_call: TRBV19
clone_size: few

cdr3_aa: CASWDQGTYGYTF
cdr3_nt: TGTGCCAGCTGGGATCAGGGAACTTATGGCTACACCTTC
j_call: TRBJ1-2
d_call: NA
v_call: TRBV12-3/TRBV12-4
clone_size: NA

cdr3_aa: CASSLTGSEAFF
cdr3_nt: TGTGCCAGCAGCTTAACCGGGTCTGAAGCTTTCTTT
j_call: TRBJ1-1
d_call: NA
v_call: TRBV7-3
clone_size: NA

cdr3_aa: CASRPGTSGTKTQYF
cdr3_nt: TGTGCCAGTAGACCTGGGACTAGCGGTACGAAGACCCAGTACTTC
j_call: TRBJ2-5
d_call: TRBD2
v_call: TRBV19
clone_size: NA

cdr3_aa: CAWRGQGHGYTF
cdr3_nt: TGTGCCTGGAGGGGACAGGGACATGGCTACACCTTC
j_call: TRBJ1-2
d_call: TRBD1
v_call: TRBV30
clone_size: few

cdr3_aa: CSASKGARETQYF
cdr3_nt: TGCAGTGCTAGTAAGGGGGCCCGGGAGACCCAGTACTTC
j_call: TRBJ2-5
d_call: TRBD1
v_call: TRBV20-1
clone_size: NA

cdr3_aa: CASSLFPPGVDEKLFF
cdr3_nt: TGTGCCAGCAGCTTATTCCCACCAGGGGTTGATGAAAAACTGTTTTTT
j_call: TRBJ1-4
d_call: NA
v_call: TRBV7-2
clone_size: NA

cdr3_aa: CASSLARDRYTF
cdr3_nt: TGTGCCAGCAGCTTAGCGCGGGACAGGTACACCTTC
j_call: TRBJ1-2
d_call: TRBD1
v_call: TRBV7-9
clone_size: NA

cdr3_aa: CSAGTDYGYTF
cdr3_nt: TGCAGCGCTGGGACAGACTATGGCTACACCTTC
j_call: TRBJ1-2
d_call: TRBD1
v_call: TRBV29-1
clone_size: NA

cdr3_aa: CASSSAGGIANYGYTF
cdr3_nt: TGTGCCAGCAGCTCAGCAGGGGGCATCGCTAACTATGGCTACACCTTC
j_call: TRBJ1-2
d_call: TRBD1
v_call: TRBV11-1
clone_size: NA

cdr3_aa: CASSFFGGAGTDTQYF
cdr3_nt: TGTGCCAGCAGCTTTTTCGGGGGGGCCGGCACAGATACGCAGTATTTT
j_call: TRBJ2-3
d_call: TRBD2
v_call: TRBV5-4
clone_size: NA

cdr3_aa: CASSPYRVSYEQYF
cdr3_nt: TGCGCCAGCAGCCCGTACAGGGTATCCTACGAGCAGTACTTC
j_call: TRBJ2-7
d_call: NA
v_call: TRBV5-1
clone_size: NA

cdr3_aa: CASSEASRTYEQYF
cdr3_nt: TGTGCCAGCAGTGAAGCAAGCAGGACCTACGAGCAGTACTTC
j_call: TRBJ2-7
d_call: NA
v_call: TRBV6-1
clone_size: NA

cdr3_aa: CASSLSGGGYGYTF
cdr3_nt: TGTGCCAGCAGCTTGTCAGGGGGAGGCTATGGCTACACCTTC
j_call: TRBJ1-2
d_call: TRBD1
v_call: TRBV7-9
clone_size: NA

cdr3_aa: CASSSQRGSYNEQFF
cdr3_nt: TGTGCCAGCAGCTCGCAGAGAGGATCCTACAATGAGCAGTTCTTC
j_call: TRBJ2-1
d_call: NA
v_call: TRBV7-3
clone_size: NA

cdr3_aa: CASSFIQGAHTEAFF
cdr3_nt: TGTGCCAGCAGCTTCATACAGGGGGCCCACACTGAAGCTTTCTTT
j_call: TRBJ1-1
d_call: TRBD1
v_call: TRBV13
clone_size: NA

cdr3_aa: CASSSRTSGGTDTQYF
cdr3_nt: TGTGCCAGCAGCTCCCGGACTAGCGGGGGAACAGATACGCAGTATTTT
j_call: TRBJ2-3
d_call: TRBD2
v_call: TRBV5-4
clone_size: NA

cdr3_aa: CASSLLSGNGYTF
cdr3_nt: TGTGCCAGCAGTTTACTCTCGGGAAATGGCTACACCTTC
j_call: TRBJ1-2
d_call: NA
v_call: TRBV12-3/TRBV12-4
clone_size: NA

cdr3_aa: CASSKAGGPGNTIYF
cdr3_nt: TGTGCCAGCAGCAAAGCGGGGGGGCCTGGAAACACCATATATTTT
j_call: TRBJ1-3
d_call: NA
v_call: TRBV21-1
clone_size: NA

cdr3_aa: CASSQGALDTEAFF
cdr3_nt: TGTGCCAGCAGCCAGGGGGCATTGGACACTGAAGCTTTCTTT
j_call: TRBJ1-1
d_call: NA
v_call: TRBV14
clone_size: NA

cdr3_aa: CASSTRQGKGFF
cdr3_nt: TGTGCCAGCAGTACTCGTCAGGGAAAAGGTTTCTTT
j_call: TRBJ1-1
d_call: NA
v_call: TRBV27
clone_size: NA

cdr3_aa: CASRVAGSYNSPLHF
cdr3_nt: TGTGCCAGCAGGGTGGCGGGCTCCTATAATTCACCCCTCCACTTT
j_call: TRBJ1-6
d_call: NA
v_call: TRBV6-5
clone_size: NA

cdr3_aa: CASSLDRTYSTDTQYF
cdr3_nt: TGTGCCAGCAGCCTTGACAGGACCTATAGCACAGATACGCAGTATTTT
j_call: TRBJ2-3
d_call: NA
v_call: TRBV7-9
clone_size: NA

cdr3_aa: CSAMGAPNEKLFF
cdr3_nt: TGCAGCGCCATGGGGGCGCCTAATGAAAAACTGTTTTTT
j_call: TRBJ1-4
d_call: NA
v_call: TRBV29-1
clone_size: once

cdr3_aa: CASSTTGFGLNTEAFF
cdr3_nt: TGTGCCAGTAGTACAACAGGGTTCGGGCTGAACACTGAAGCTTTCTTT
j_call: TRBJ1-1
d_call: NA
v_call: TRBV19
clone_size: NA

cdr3_aa: CAWSRTGEHGYTF
cdr3_nt: TGTGCCTGGAGTCGGACAGGGGAGCATGGCTACACCTTC
j_call: TRBJ1-2
d_call: TRBD1
v_call: TRBV30
clone_size: NA